This passage covers 15 T cell receptor beta chains from one sample sequenced in a study of blood T cell repertoires in COVID-19. Sequencing used immunoSEQ multiplex PCR; TCRdb keeps in-frame clones, though not all of them. This table holds roughly 130,000 clones, 80% to 85% found once. The sample comprised peripheral blood. The receptors were sampled from a man aged 25 to 45 with COVID-19, enrolled during active disease.

V usage is TRBV9 and J usage is TRBJ1-3, with D possibly matching TRBD1 (5 bases). CDR1 is SGDLS, CDR2 YYNGEE, per germline. The CDR3 runs to 16 residues. The V gene lost 0 bases and the J gene lost 0 bases, with 10 bases spanning the gap. In DNA, the CDR3 is TGTGCCAGCAGCGTAGGAACAGGAAACTCTGGAAACACCATATATTTT. It yields the protein CASSVGTGNSGNTIYF.

This clone was counted between two and nine times. The rearrangement links TRBV5-1 to TRBJ2-2; D is undetermined. The germline V gene encodes CDR1 SGHRS and CDR2 YFSETQ. The V end lost 3 bases, the J end lost 6 bases, and 9 bases lay between the germline ends. The length of the CDR3 is 13 residues. The CDR3 DNA sequence: TGCGCCAGCAGCTCATTAGTATCCGGGGAGCTGTTTTTT. Protein: CASSSLVSGELFF. Supplemented by reference TRBV5-1 and TRBJ2-2, the full variable domain reads KAGVTQTPRYLIKTRGQQVTLSCSPISGHRSVSWYQQTPGQGLQFLFEYFSETQRNKGNFPGRFSGRQFSNSRSEMNVSTLELGDSALYLCASSSLVSGELFFGEGSRLTVL.

This clone has just a few counts. The V and J genes are TRBV28 and TRBJ1-1; D gene uncertain. CDR1 MDHEN and CDR2 SYDVKM come from the germline V gene. The CDR3 sequence is 11 residues long. Deletions cut 5 bases from V and 11 bases from J, with 12 bases between. For the CDR3, the DNA is TGTGCCAGCAGTCAGCAGTGGGCGGCTTTCTTT. Translation gives CASSQQWAAFF.

This chain joins TRBV9 and TRBJ2-7; D might be TRBD2 (6 bases). CDR1 SGDLS and CDR2 YYNGEE come from the germline V gene. The CDR3 sequence is 13 residues long. V shed 2 bases and J shed 2 bases, with 8 bases lying between them. For the CDR3, the DNA is TGTGCCAGCAGCGTTCGGGAGACCTACGAGCAGTACTTC. This gives the protein CASSVRETYEQYF.

The chain has TRBV6-6 and TRBJ1-5; possible D gene TRBD1, 5 bases. The CDR3 is made up of 14 amino acids. V was shortened by 3 bases and J by 4 bases, with 10 bases between the two germline ends. Germline CDR1 MNHNY, CDR2 SVGAGI (reference sequence). CDR3 loop: CASSYDGGNQPQHF. The CDR3 coding sequence is TGTGCCAGCAGTTATGATGGGGGGAATCAGCCCCAGCATTTT.

The genes are TRBV6-5 and TRBJ2-7; TRBD2 matches at 8 bases. The trim removed 7 bases at V and 2 bases at J, leaving 10 bases unmatched. This CDR3 is 15 amino acids long. Germline values: CDR1 MNHEY, CDR2 SVGAGI. CDR3 residues: CASTSAGEGAYEQYF. DNA for the CDR3: TGTGCCAGCACGTCAGCGGGAGAGGGGGCCTACGAGCAGTACTTC.

J is TRBJ1-4 and V is TRBV5-1; 10 bases line up with TRBD1. The J segment lost 8 bases and the V segment lost 3 bases, leaving 4 bases of the junction unmatched. Germline assignment: CDR1 SGHRS and CDR2 YFSETQ. This CDR3 is built from 14 residues. The DNA of the CDR3 is TGCGCCAGCAGCTGGGACAGGGGAGGCGAAAAACTGTTTTTT. It codes for CASSWDRGGEKLFF.

The chain joins TRBV5-4 to TRBJ2-7; maybe TRBD2 (6 bases). Germline V gene lookup returns CDR1 SGHNT and CDR2 YYREEE (reference sequence). Trimming took off 0 bases at V and 6 bases at J, with 13 bases between the two ends. The CDR3 totals 14 residues. The CDR3 here is CASSLELAVGEQYF. The CDR3 nucleotides are TGTGCCAGCAGCTTGGAACTAGCCGTGGGCGAGCAGTACTTC.

The genes are TRBV30 and TRBJ2-7, with 7 nucleotides matching TRBD2. Germline-derived CDR1 and CDR2 are GTSNPN and SVGIG (reference sequence). CDR3 length equals 14 residues. The V segment lost 3 bases and the J segment 7 bases; nucleotides outside the gene matches: 12. This CDR3 reads CAWSHAGVVQEQYF. CDR3 coding DNA: TGTGCCTGGAGCCACGCGGGAGTCGTACAAGAGCAGTACTTC.

The V and J genes are TRBV15 and TRBJ2-1, with 7 bases matching TRBD2. V lost 8 bases and J lost 12; bases outside the gene matches: 16. This CDR3 comprises 14 residues. Germline assignment: CDR1 LNHNV and CDR2 YYDKDF (reference sequence). Here the CDR3 reads CATLHPPAGEVQFF. CDR3 nucleotides: TGTGCCACCCTTCACCCCCCGGCGGGAGAGGTGCAGTTCTTC.

This chain uses TRBV19 with TRBJ1-2; TRBD1 might be the D (5 bases). The CDR3 is 10 residues long. Germline CDR1 LNHDA, CDR2 SQIVND (reference sequence). V was pared by 8 bases and J by 8 bases, with 9 bases between. This CDR3 reads CASGHRGYTF. The CDR3 DNA is TGTGCCAGTGGACATAGGGGCTACACCTTC.

The rearrangement links TRBV3-1 (or the pseudogene TRBV3-2) to TRBJ1-5; D remains unclear. This CDR3 has 15 residues. Trimming removed 1 base from V and 3 bases from J, with 10 bases in between. In germline, CDR1 is LGHDT, CDR2 YNNKEL (reference sequence). CDR3: CASSQGAGYNQPQHF. The CDR3 DNA is TGTGCCAGCAGCCAAGGAGCAGGCTACAATCAGCCCCAGCATTTT.

This chain uses TRBV11-2 with TRBJ2-2; TRBD2 agrees at 9 bases. CDR3 length: 16 residues. J gave up 6 bases and V 5 bases, and 10 bases lay outside the gene matches. The germline CDR1 and CDR2 sequences are SGHAT and FQNNGV. The chain's CDR3 is CASSRTGTSWAGELFF. The CDR3 DNA reads TGTGCCAGCAGCCGAACCGGGACTAGCTGGGCCGGGGAGCTGTTTTTT.

The V and J genes are TRBV27 and TRBJ2-1; 11 bases map to TRBD2. CDR3 length: 17 residues. The germline gives CDR1 MNHEY, CDR2 SMNVEV (reference sequence). V trimming: 8 bases; J trimming: 3 bases; junction bases outside the gene matches: 12. CDR3 nucleotides: TGTGCCAGCTCCCTGACTAGCGGGACCGCCAACTACAATGAGCAGTTCTTC. This encodes CASSLTSGTANYNEQFF.

This clone showed up just once. The chain employs TRBV24-1 and TRBJ2-1; a weak D match, TRBD1 (6 bases). The germline V and J ends were trimmed by 5 bases and 10 bases, with 20 bases remaining between them. The CDR3 consists of 15 residues. The germline V gene encodes CDR1 KGHDR and CDR2 SFDVKD. CDR3 sequence reads: CATSGPTGQPWEQFF. The CDR3 coding sequence is TGTGCCACCAGTGGACCGACTGGACAGCCTTGGGAGCAGTTCTTC.